The 22 T cell receptor beta chains listed next were all sequenced from one sample in a study of blood T cell repertoires in COVID-19. TCRdb's table, derived via immunoSEQ multiplex PCR, lists solely in-frame clones and lacks some. The data contain roughly 390,000 clones, roughly 86% of them singletons. The sequencing input was peripheral blood. Source of these receptors: a woman in her 30s with COVID-19, enrolled during active disease.

This clone has just one count. This chain links TRBV4-1 with TRBJ2-7, with D tentatively TRBD1 (6 bases). The V end lost 5 bases, the J end lost 3 bases, and 8 bases lay between the germline ends. The CDR3 runs 12 residues. Germline V gene data show CDR1 as MGHRA and CDR2 as YSYEKL. The DNA for the CDR3 is TGCGCCAGCAGCTCCAGGGGCTACGAGCAGTACTTC. The encoded protein is CASSSRGYEQYF.

The genes are TRBV2 and TRBJ2-2, with 10 nucleotides matching TRBD1. The V gene end was trimmed by 4 bases and the J gene end by 13 bases; junction bases not matched to a gene: 6. The length of the CDR3 is 13 residues. Germline loops: CDR1 SNHLY, CDR2 FYNNEI. The CDR3 DNA follows: TGTGCCAGCAGTGTGGAGGGACAGGGGCGGCTGTTTTTT. It specifies CASSVEGQGRLFF.

The V call is TRBV18, the J call TRBJ2-2; D unclear. The V gene's germline CDR1 is KGHSH and CDR2 LQKENI. The V end lost 3 bases, the J end lost 4 bases, and 9 bases lay between the germline ends. CDR3 length: 14 amino acids. Here the CDR3 DNA reads TGTGCCAGCTCACCTCAGGCTTCCACCGGGGAGCTGTTTTTT. It codes for CASSPQASTGELFF.

The genes are TRBV28 and TRBJ2-5; 14 bases are shared with TRBD2. After removal of 5 bases from V and 7 bases from J, the junction contained 9 bases not matched to a gene. The CDR3 sequence is 16 residues long. Per germline, CDR1 MDHEN and CDR2 SYDVKM. The DNA for the CDR3 is TGTGCCAGCAGTCCTGGGACTAGCGGGAGTATTGGGACCCAGTACTTC. Encoded protein: CASSPGTSGSIGTQYF.

The rearrangement joins TRBV6-1 to TRBJ1-6, with 8 bases identical to TRBD1. J was trimmed by 5 bases and V by 3 bases; bases with no gene match: 3. The CDR3 length is 15 residues. Germline V gene sequence: CDR1 MNHNS, CDR2 SASEGT. CDR3 in amino acids: CASSERTGNNSPLHF. CDR3 coding DNA: TGTGCCAGCAGTGAGAGGACAGGGAATAATTCACCCCTCCACTTT.

Note on this clone: A read error may account for a junction end that differs from germline. V and J are TRBV29-1 and TRBJ1-2; the D is unclear. Germline V CDR1 and CDR2: SQVTM, ANQGSEA. This CDR3 region has 11 residues. As DNA, the CDR3 is TGCAGCGTTGAAGACACGGGAGCGCTTTTTTTC. This encodes CSVEDTGALFF.

The chain couples TRBV4-1 to TRBJ1-6; TRBD1 matches at 7 bases. V was pared by 5 bases and J by 9 bases, with 13 bases of the junction left unmatched. The germline CDR1 and CDR2 sequences are MGHRA and YSYEKL. This CDR3 has 16 amino acids. CDR3 protein: CASSVTGARNGSPLHF. The CDR3 DNA sequence: TGCGCCAGCAGCGTAACAGGGGCGAGGAATGGTTCACCCCTCCACTTT.

V usage is TRBV5-4 and J usage is TRBJ1-4; D not resolved. The CDR3 is 14 amino acids. Germline assignment: CDR1 SGHNT and CDR2 YYREEE (reference sequence). V was clipped by 4 bases and J by 8 bases, with 15 bases between them. DNA for the CDR3: TGTGCCAGCAGCCCGGGATCCCGGCAGGAAAAACTGTTTTTT. Protein product: CASSPGSRQEKLFF.

The genes are TRBV27 and TRBJ1-1, with 8 bases lining up with TRBD1. The CDR3 has 14 amino acids. The J segment lost 4 bases and the V segment lost 3 bases, leaving 4 bases of the junction unmatched. CDR1 is MNHEY, CDR2 SMNVEV, per germline (reference sequence). The CDR3 spells CASSLSRGLTEAFF. CDR3 in DNA: TGTGCCAGCAGTTTGTCCAGGGGGCTCACTGAAGCTTTCTTT.

This chain connects TRBV5-6 to TRBJ2-7, with 11 nucleotides matching TRBD2. The CDR3 totals 16 residues. Trimming cost V 1 base and J 0 bases; bases outside gene matches: 3. Germline CDR1 and CDR2: SGHDT and YYEEEE. This CDR3 reads CASSLRTSGPSYEQYF. DNA for the CDR3: TGTGCCAGCAGCTTGCGGACTAGCGGGCCCTCCTACGAGCAGTACTTC.

The chain combines TRBV30 with TRBJ2-7; weak D call: TRBD2 (5 bases). This CDR3 has 16 residues. V lost 6 bases and J lost 5, with 26 bases in between. The V gene's germline CDR1 is GTSNPN and CDR2 SVGIG (reference sequence). The CDR3 DNA sequence: TGTGCCTGCGTGGCCCTTGTGGGCTCCGGGCGGGACGAGCAGTACTTC. Translating gives CACVALVGSGRDEQYF.

Remarks on this clone: A much larger clone sits a single nucleotide away, making a read error possible. This CDR3 is also generated by other DNA sequences in the sample. The chain has TRBV12-3 or TRBV12-4 and TRBJ2-7, with TRBD1 matching over 9 bases. CDR3 length equals 13 residues. After removal of 3 bases from V and 3 bases from J, the junction contained 0 bases not matched to a gene. CDR3 sequence: CASSLTGGYEQYF. As DNA, the CDR3 is TGTGCCAGCAGTTTGACAGGGGGCTACGAGCAGTACTTC.

This clone appeared once. V usage is TRBV5-1 and J usage is TRBJ2-1, with D tentatively TRBD2 (5 bases). Trimming took 0 bases from V and 14 from J, leaving 12 bases between them. The CDR3 length is 12 residues. Germline values: CDR1 SGHRS, CDR2 YFSETQ. CDR3 residues: CASSLEQYGKFF. The CDR3 coding sequence is TGCGCCAGCAGCTTGGAACAGTACGGGAAGTTCTTC. The whole variable domain, filled in from reference TRBV5-1 and TRBJ2-1, reads KAGVTQTPRYLIKTRGQQVTLSCSPISGHRSVSWYQQTPGQGLQFLFEYFSETQRNKGNFPGRFSGRQFSNSRSEMNVSTLELGDSALYLCASSLEQYGKFFGPGTRLTVL.

The chain links TRBV2 to TRBJ2-1; 11 bases match TRBD2. The CDR3 consists of 15 residues. V was clipped by 6 bases and J by 9 bases; unmatched bases: 10. Germline V lookup: CDR1 SNHLY, CDR2 FYNNEI. The CDR3 spells CASSELAGGSGEQFF. In DNA form, the CDR3 reads TGTGCCAGCAGCGAGCTAGCGGGGGGCTCGGGTGAGCAGTTCTTC. The variable domain in full, completed from reference TRBV2 and TRBJ2-1, reads EPEVTQTPSHQVTQMGQEVILRCVPISNHLYFYWYRQILGQKVEFLVSFYNNEISEKSEIFDDQFSVERPDGSNFTLKIRSTKLEDSAMYFCASSELAGGSGEQFFGPGTRLTVL.

This clone was seen once. The chain is built from TRBV27 and TRBJ2-1; 11 positions match TRBD2. CDR3 length equals 15 residues. Germline assignment: CDR1 MNHEY and CDR2 SMNVEV (reference sequence). Trimming at V came to 6 bases and at J to 5 bases, leaving 6 bases not matched to a gene. Here the CDR3 DNA reads TGTGCCAGCAGCTTACCGACTAGCGGGGACAATGAGCAGTTCTTC. It codes for CASSLPTSGDNEQFF.

J is TRBJ2-1 and V is TRBV7-8, with TRBD1 matching 9 bases. The V gene end was trimmed by 5 bases and the J gene end by 7 bases; junction bases not matched to a gene: 15. This CDR3 has 17 residues. Germline CDR1 and CDR2: SGHVS and FQNEAQ. This CDR3 reads CASSARLGQGLANEQFF. The CDR3 nucleotides are TGTGCCAGCAGCGCCCGACTCGGACAGGGGTTAGCGAATGAGCAGTTCTTC.

The chain has TRBV9 and TRBJ2-3; D might be TRBD1 (6 bases). Germline V gives CDR1 SGDLS, CDR2 YYNGEE. This CDR3 contains 16 residues. V was shortened by 0 bases and J by 2 bases, with 13 bases between the two germline ends. For the CDR3, the DNA is TGTGCCAGCAGCGTAGTGGAGGACAGAAACACAGATACGCAGTATTTT. This translates into CASSVVEDRNTDTQYF.

The chain is built from TRBV5-1 and TRBJ2-1; 7 bases align to TRBD2. The V segment lost 4 bases and the J segment 4 bases; nucleotides outside the gene matches: 5. CDR1 and CDR2 (germline): SGHRS, YFSETQ. This CDR3 has 14 residues. The CDR3 coding sequence is TGCGCCAGCAGCCAAAGCGGGACGTACAATGAGCAGTTCTTC. It specifies CASSQSGTYNEQFF.

V usage is TRBV4-1 and J usage is TRBJ1-1; D gene ambiguous. There are 16 residues in the CDR3. Between the trimmed V and J ends, which lost 0 bases and 4 bases, there was a span of 15 bases. Germline V gene lookup returns CDR1 MGHRA and CDR2 YSYEKL. CDR3 in amino acids: CASSQDGSPRGTEAFF. CDR3 sequence (DNA): TGCGCCAGCAGCCAAGATGGCTCACCGCGGGGCACTGAAGCTTTCTTT.

This clone appeared a single time. The V gene is TRBV28, the J gene TRBJ2-1; tentatively, D is TRBD2 (5 bases). The CDR3 contains 16 residues. Germline CDR1 reads MDHEN; CDR2 reads SYDVKM. Trimming removed 9 bases from V and 2 bases from J, with 20 bases in between. The CDR3 sequence is CASISIGEIPYNEQFF. The CDR3 region has the DNA TGTGCCAGTATTTCCATCGGGGAAATCCCCTACAATGAGCAGTTCTTC.

The gene calls are TRBV2 and TRBJ2-3; 11 bases are a match to TRBD2. V shed 9 bases, J shed 2 bases, and the junction held 4 bases outside the gene matches. Germline lookup yields CDR1 SNHLY and CDR2 FYNNEI. This CDR3 region has 14 residues. CDR3 sequence: CARGTSGFTDTQYF. Written as DNA, the CDR3 is TGTGCCAGGGGGACTAGCGGATTCACAGATACGCAGTATTTT.

Details on this clone: This could be a read error, since a much larger clone is one nucleotide away. The chain is built from TRBV28 and TRBJ1-5, with TRBD1 as a possible D gene (5 bases). From germline, CDR1 is MDHEN and CDR2 SYDVKM. This CDR3 spans 13 amino acids. V was shortened by 6 bases and J by 1 base, with 7 bases between the two germline ends. The CDR3 region has the DNA TGTGCCAGCAGCTCAGGGAGCAATCAGCCCCAGCATTTT. Translating it yields CASSSGSNQPQHF.